The clone carrying this T cell receptor (beta chain) was observed a few times. The study drew participants aged roughly 18 to 95 years from approximately 23 US areas. In the study's own analysis: Quantification of nucleated cells was approximated via reference gene primer amplification. Data came from immunoSEQ multiplex PCR; TCRdb stores just in-frame clones and leaves some out. The DNA gave D and trimming, while V, J and clone size come from that table. The repertoire holds 300,000 or so clones, with about 90% as singletons. These data are taken from a study of blood T cell repertoires in COVID-19. In the study overall: Italy, Spain and the United States were the sources of the convalescent and acute COVID-19 samples. PBMCs, B-cell-depleted T cells, or T cells provided the cDNA or gDNA that made up the material.

The CDR3 is 16 amino acids. V lost 0 bases and J lost 4; bases outside the gene matches: 3. In germline, CDR1 is SGHNT, CDR2 YENEEA. The receptor was derived from a woman younger than 45 who had recovered from COVID-19. This chain connects TRBV11-3 to TRBJ2-2; 9 bases line up with TRBD1. Sequencing was done on a sample of PBMCs or T cells enriched from blood (not recorded which). DNA for the CDR3: TGTGCCAGCAGCTTAGAGGGACAGGGTTTCACCGGGGAGCTGTTTTTT. Its translation is CASSLEGQGFTGELFF. Combining the CDR3 with reference TRBV11-3 and TRBJ2-2 gives the whole variable domain EAGVVQSPRYKIIEKKQPVAFWCNPISGHNTLYWYLQNLGQGPELLIRYENEEAVDDSQLPKDRFSAERLKGVDSTLKIQPAELGDSAVYLCASSLEGQGFTGELFFGEGSRLTVL.